The 23 T cell receptor beta chains below all came from one sample that was sequenced in a study of T-cell reconstitution after alpha-beta-depleted transplantation in children. Molecular barcoding with unique molecular identifiers was used for the TCRbeta library. TCRdb called the PCR reads again in MiXCR, with one record for every CDR3 protein. This table has some 200,000 distinct CDR3 sequences, 8.5% to 10% appearing once. Source: PBMCs from the stem cell graft donor, taken from the stem cell graft. These TCRs come from a human donor who donated a stem cell graft to a child with acute lymphoblastic leukemia.

A few counts support this clonotype. The V and J genes are TRBV29-1 and TRBJ1-1; D is perhaps TRBD1 (6 bases). Germline values: CDR1 SQVTM, CDR2 ANQGSEA. The CDR3 covers 14 residues. Between the trimmed V and J ends, which lost 7 bases and 5 bases, there was a span of 20 bases. The CDR3 nucleotides read TGCAGCGAACAACAGGGTACCTACAGGACTGAAGCTTTCTTT. Translation: CSEQQGTYRTEAFF.

The chain employs TRBV10-1 and TRBJ2-5; 9 nucleotides align to TRBD1. Losses at the gene ends were 2 bases for V and 3 bases for J; bases not matched to a gene: 4. The CDR3 sequence is 15 residues long. Germline assignment: CDR1 WNHNN and CDR2 SYGVQD (reference sequence). For the CDR3, the DNA is TGCGCCAGCAGTGAGGACGGGACAGGGAAAGAGACCCAGTACTTC. Its translation: CASSEDGTGKETQYF.

The chain couples TRBV29-1 to TRBJ1-2, with D possibly TRBD1 on 6 matching bases. Deletions cut 6 bases from V and 6 bases from J, with 14 bases between. Germline V lookup: CDR1 SQVTM, CDR2 ANQGSEA. This CDR3 has 12 amino acids. This CDR3 reads CSVPGGENGYTF. The CDR3 coding sequence is TGCAGCGTCCCTGGGGGCGAGAATGGCTACACCTTC.

This clonotype was picked up many times. The chain is built from TRBV3-1 and TRBJ2-2; D ambiguous. The CDR3 sequence is 14 residues long. Germline CDR1 is LGHDT and CDR2 is YNNKEL (reference sequence). The ends were cut back, 4 bases at V and 5 bases at J, with 11 bases in the middle. The CDR3 loop is CASSPRARTGELFF. In nucleotides, the CDR3 is TGTGCCAGCAGCCCTCGGGCGAGGACCGGGGAGCTGTTTTTT.

This chain connects TRBV10-3 to TRBJ2-7, with a possible D match to TRBD1 (5 bases). The CDR3 is made up of 15 amino acids. Trimming took off 10 bases at V and 5 bases at J, with 24 bases between the two ends. Germline V lookup: CDR1 ENHRY, CDR2 SYGVKD. The CDR3 sequence: CATSPATSGHNEQYF. CDR3 DNA sequence: TGTGCCACTTCTCCGGCAACTTCAGGGCATAACGAGCAGTACTTC.

The chain recombines TRBV2 with TRBJ1-2; TRBD1 might be the D (5 bases). Trimming pared 1 base from V and 4 bases from J, leaving 7 bases between. The CDR3 runs 13 residues. Per the germline V gene, CDR1 is SNHLY and CDR2 is FYNNEI. CDR3 region: CASSEGQFYGYTF. Here the CDR3 DNA reads TGTGCCAGCAGTGAAGGACAGTTCTATGGCTACACCTTC.

About this clonotype: In this CDR3 the conserved last residue, phenylalanine or tryptophan, is missing, so a read error is likely. V is TRBV5-6 and J is TRBJ1-1; 8 positions agree with TRBD1. Germline values: CDR1 SGHDT, CDR2 YYEEEE. The ends lost 4 bases at V and 1 base at J; junction bases unmatched: 12. This CDR3 region has 17 residues. The CDR3 region has the DNA TGTGCCAGCAGCCCGAGGACAGGGCTCCCTCAGAACACTGAAGCTTTCTAT. It encodes CASSPRTGLPQNTEAFY.

This clonotype was observed many times. The chain uses TRBV6-5 and TRBJ1-3; D ambiguous. V was cut by 2 bases and J by 2 bases, with 19 bases left in between. Germline V gene lookup returns CDR1 MNHEY and CDR2 SVGAGI. CDR3 size: 18 residues. Written as DNA, the CDR3 is TGTGCCAGCAGTTACGATCAAGTTGCCTCCCTCGCTGGAAACACCATATATTTT. It yields the protein CASSYDQVASLAGNTIYF.

This clonotype turned up a few times. The rearrangement joins TRBV7-2 to TRBJ1-1; the D is unclear. This CDR3 has 13 amino acids. Germline lookup yields CDR1 SGHTA and CDR2 FQGNSA. Trimming cost V 5 bases and J 3 bases, with 10 bases left between them. The CDR3 DNA follows: TGTGCCAGCAGCCGAACTCTGGACACTGAAGCTTTCTTT. Amino acids: CASSRTLDTEAFF.

V and J are TRBV6-1 and TRBJ1-2; 7 bases fit TRBD1. The germline V gene encodes CDR1 MNHNS and CDR2 SASEGT. Unmatched junction bases numbered 11, after V lost 8 bases and J lost 2 bases. There are 15 residues in the CDR3. This chain's CDR3 is CASVETGTENYGYTF. The DNA of the CDR3 is TGTGCCAGCGTGGAGACCGGGACAGAGAACTATGGCTACACCTTC.

This chain connects TRBV6-1 to TRBJ2-7; 7 nucleotides match TRBD1. The V gene's germline CDR1 is MNHNS and CDR2 SASEGT. V lost 6 bases, J lost 5 bases, and 10 bases stayed unmatched. This CDR3 is 14 amino acids long. CDR3: CASRLQGFPHEQYF. In DNA form, the CDR3 reads TGTGCCAGCAGGCTACAGGGGTTCCCCCACGAGCAGTACTTC.

As to this clonotype: Germline and junction disagree at one end, which may indicate a read error. The rearrangement joins TRBV5-1 to TRBJ2-2, with TRBD2 identical over 10 bases. Germline V lookup: CDR1 SGHRS, CDR2 YFSETQ. The CDR3 consists of 16 residues. The CDR3 here is CDSSSRERGGHGELFF. The CDR3 DNA reads TGCGACAGCAGCTCGCGTGAGCGGGGGGGCCACGGGGAGCTGTTTTTT. The whole variable domain, remainder taken from reference TRBV5-1 and TRBJ2-2, is KAGVTQTPRYLIKTRGQQVTLSCSPISGHRSVSWYQQTPGQGLQFLFEYFSETQRNKGNFPGRFSGRQFSNSRSEMNVSTLELGDSALYLCDSSSRERGGHGELFFGEGSRLTVL.

A few counts support this clonotype. V and J are TRBV9 and TRBJ1-1, with 11 bases fitting TRBD1. The trim removed 3 bases at V and 6 bases at J, leaving 1 base unmatched. Germline V gene sequence: CDR1 SGDLS, CDR2 YYNGEE. The CDR3 length is 13 residues. CDR3 bases: TGTGCCAGCAGCGGGGGACAGGGGGCTGAAGCTTTCTTT. Encoded protein: CASSGGQGAEAFF.

This clonotype was seen at least ten times. V gene TRBV10-3 combines with J gene TRBJ1-1; D uncertain. Germline CDR1 and CDR2: ENHRY and SYGVKD. Trimming stripped 6 bases from V and 1 base from J, with 9 bases between. The CDR3 runs 13 residues. The CDR3 DNA is TGTGCCATCAGGACGACCGGGAACACTGAAGCTTTCTTT. It specifies CAIRTTGNTEAFF.

About this clonotype: An end of the junction differs from the germline gene, which may be a read error. The chain is built from TRBV11-2 and TRBJ2-1; TRBD1 or TRBD2 may be the D gene (5 bases each). CDR1 and CDR2 (germline): SGHAT, FQNNGV. This CDR3 has 14 amino acids. This chain's CDR3 is CASNLAWQGHEQFF. CDR3 nucleotide sequence: TGTGCCAGCAACTTAGCCTGGCAGGGACATGAGCAGTTCTTC.

This clonotype was found many times. The chain combines TRBV20-1 with TRBJ2-3, with 8 positions matching TRBD1. J gave up 2 bases and V 3 bases, and 7 bases lay outside the gene matches. The CDR3 consists of 15 residues. Germline V gene sequence: CDR1 DFQATT, CDR2 SNEGSKA (reference sequence). CDR3 DNA sequence: TGCAGTGCTAGTGGCGCAGGGGGCAACACAGATACGCAGTATTTT. Its translation: CSASGAGGNTDTQYF.

This clonotype was found once. This chain links TRBV3-1 with TRBJ1-2; D remains unclear. The V gene's germline CDR1 is LGHDT and CDR2 YNNKEL (reference sequence). Trimming cost V 0 bases and J 6 bases, with 11 bases left between them. The CDR3 consists of 14 residues. The CDR3 nucleotides are TGTGCCAGCAGCCAAGATCAGAATGGGAATGGCTACACCTTC. It codes for CASSQDQNGNGYTF.

This clonotype has a count of ten or more. The CDR3 loop is CASSHGQGTYEQYF. DNA of the CDR3: TGTGCCAGCAGCCACGGACAGGGGACCTACGAGCAGTACTTC. The V gene is TRBV3-1, the J gene TRBJ2-7, with 9 bases that match TRBD1. The V gene's germline CDR1 is LGHDT and CDR2 YNNKEL (reference sequence). V shed 3 bases and J 2 bases; nucleotides not matched to a gene: 2. The CDR3 is made up of 14 amino acids.

This clonotype was seen ten or more times. The rearrangement uses TRBV11-2 and TRBJ2-1, with TRBD2 matching over 15 bases. This CDR3 has 16 residues. Germline values: CDR1 SGHAT, CDR2 FQNNGV. V lost 5 bases to trimming and J lost 5 bases; unmatched junction nucleotides: 4. For the CDR3, the DNA is TGTGCCAGCAGCATTGGGACTAGCGGGGGGCACAATGAGCAGTTCTTC. Translated: CASSIGTSGGHNEQFF.

The V call is TRBV6-2 or TRBV6-3, the J call TRBJ2-7, with D unresolved. Trimming cost V 6 bases and J 5 bases, with 11 bases left between them. The CDR3 is 12 amino acids. Germline CDR1 and CDR2: MNHEY and SVGEGT. The CDR3 here is CASSSLNDEQYF. CDR3 DNA sequence: TGTGCCAGCAGCAGCCTTAACGACGAGCAGTACTTC.

The chain links TRBV27 to TRBJ1-2; D may be TRBD1 (5 bases). Trimming took 4 bases from V and 8 from J, leaving 17 bases between them. The CDR3 length is 14 residues. Germline CDR1 MNHEY, CDR2 SMNVEV (reference sequence). In DNA, the CDR3 is TGTGCCAGCAGTTCCGACCGGGACTCAGGAGGCTACACCTTC. Residues: CASSSDRDSGGYTF.

This sequence joins TRBV27 and TRBJ1-2; D is possibly TRBD1 (5 bases). The length of the CDR3 is 14 residues. V was shortened by 1 base and J by 3 bases, with 9 bases between the two germline ends. Germline V gene sequence: CDR1 MNHEY, CDR2 SMNVEV (reference sequence). CDR3 bases: TGTGCCAGCAGTTTATACGGGGGGTACTATGGCTACACCTTC. It yields the protein CASSLYGGYYGYTF.

CDR3 DNA sequence: TGTGCCAGCAGGCCCTCCGGAGAGTGGGGTGAGCTGTTTTTT. Amino acids: CASRPSGEWGELFF. V gene TRBV12-3 or TRBV12-4 combines with J gene TRBJ2-2, with D hard to call. Trimming took off 6 bases at V and 11 bases at J, with 19 bases between the two ends. This CDR3 comprises 14 residues.